Here is one TCR gamma chain with its context. The antigen remains unidentified. The sample carries other DNA sequences with the same CDR3. After alphabeta T cell depletion, CD3+ Vdelta1+ Vdelta2- thymocytes were sorted. The data were obtained in a study of Vδ1+ human thymocytes. Study-level results: Despite high sort purity, around 19% of thymic T cell receptor delta sequences were Vdelta2. Many TRG clonotypes were shared between donors; TRD repertoires were essentially private. In the thymus, TRG and TRD repertoires looked highly polyclonal with Gaussian CDR3 lengths.

The junction had 6 bases not matched to a gene; V was cut back by 1 base and J by 12 bases. The V gene's germline CDR1 is EGSTGY and CDR2 YDSYTSSV. This CDR3 has 11 residues. Extracted RNA was reverse transcribed into cDNA. CDR3 amplicons came from multiplex PCR with pooled V-gene forward and constant-region reverse primers. TCRdb called clones from the multiplex PCR reads again using CATT. Seen here are about 36,000 gamma-chain clones, roughly a fifth observed once, and the top ten hold about 2%. Sample: Vdelta1+ gamma-delta thymocytes from the thymus. The subset is: FACS-sorted CD3+ TCRalphabeta- TCRVdelta1+ TCRVdelta2- thymocytes. The rearrangement links TRGV4 to TRGJ1 or TRGJ2. This receptor was obtained from a girl less than two years old who had congenital heart surgery. The DNA for the CDR3 is TGTGCCACCTGGGATGGTCGGGGGAAACTCTTT. It codes for CATWDGRGKLF.